A selection of T cell receptor beta chains follows, all from one sample in a study of shared clonotypes between healthy human individuals. Profiling relied on immunoSEQ multiplex PCR, and the TCRdb table lists in-frame clones only, not all of them. There are roughly 2.6 million clones in the sample; roughly 92% occur only once, and 0.14% lies in the top ten. Sequencing input: naive CD4+ T cells sorted from blood. The receptors here all came from a man younger than 35 in good health. CDR3s include the opening cysteine and the closing phenylalanine or tryptophan. The D gene is left open where the match is weak. Only part of the rows carry a size: once, few, many, or a class if the clone is expanded.

>NA|NA|TRBV7-9|15|TRBJ1-6
TGTGCCAGCAGCTTAGCGGGTTCCTATAATTCACCCCTCCACTTT
CASSLAGSYNSPLHF
>NA|TRBD2|TRBV2|13|TRBJ2-7
TGTGCCAGCACGACTAGCGGGAGGGACGAGCAGTACTTC
CASTTSGRDEQYF
>NA|NA|TRBV6-5|14|TRBJ1-2
TGTGCCAGCAGTTACTCAAGGGGACCTTATGGCTACACCTTC
CASSYSRGPYGYTF
>NA|NA|TRBV11-2|14|TRBJ1-1
TGTGCCAGCAGCCCCGGGACACCGAACACTGAAGCTTTCTTT
CASSPGTPNTEAFF
>NA|TRBD2|TRBV7-2|16|TRBJ2-3
TGTGCCAGCAGCTCACAGAGCGGGACCAACACAGATACGCAGTATTTT
CASSSQSGTNTDTQYF
>NA|NA|TRBV28|15|TRBJ1-5
TGTGCCAGCAGTTCCGCAGGGATTAGCAATCAGCCCCAGCATTTT
CASSSAGISNQPQHF
>NA|TRBD1|TRBV2|18|TRBJ2-2
TGTGCCAGCAGTAAGGGACAGGGGGAGGCGAGGAACACCGGGGAGCTGTTTTTT
CASSKGQGEARNTGELFF
>NA|NA|TRBV5-1|15|TRBJ1-2
TGCGCCAGCAGCTCATCAGGGACGGTGGACTATGGCTACACCTTC
CASSSSGTVDYGYTF
>once|NA|TRBV4-3|16|TRBJ2-7
TGCGCCAGCAGCCAAGGGGCTAGTACCAGCTCCTACGAGCAGTACTTC
CASSQGASTSSYEQYF
>once|TRBD1|TRBV5-1|20|TRBJ1-5
TGCGCCAGCAGCTCAAACAAACCGGGACAGGGGAAAAGTAGCAATCAGCCCCAGCATTTT
CASSSNKPGQGKSSNQPQHF
>NA|NA|TRBV21-1|20|TRBJ2-3
TGTGCCAGCAGACCCCTTCCTCGGACAGGGGGACATACTAGCACAGATACGCAGTATTTT
CASRPLPRTGGHTSTDTQYF
>NA|TRBD1|TRBV6-5|14|TRBJ2-7
TGTGCCACCCTTGACAGGGGGTCATCCTACGAGCAGTACTTC
CATLDRGSSYEQYF
>NA|TRBD1|TRBV11-3|14|TRBJ2-5
TGTGCCAGCAGCACAGGGGGAAGCCAAGAGACCCAGTACTTC
CASSTGGSQETQYF
>NA|NA|TRBV5-4|16|TRBJ2-1
TGTGCCAGCAGCGCGACGAGGGCGGGCGCCTACAATGAGCAGTTCTTC
CASSATRAGAYNEQFF
>NA|TRBD1|TRBV13|16|TRBJ1-4
TGTGCCAGCAGCGCTCGCGGGACAGGGATCGGTGAAAAACTGTTTTTT
CASSARGTGIGEKLFF
>NA|TRBD1|TRBV19|14|TRBJ1-2
TGTGCCAGTAGTGCCGGGACAGGGTTCGGTGGCTACACCTTC
CASSAGTGFGGYTF
>NA|NA|TRBV18|14|TRBJ2-3
TGTGCCAGCTCACCACCGGCCCAAACAGATACGCAGTATTTT
CASSPPAQTDTQYF
>NA|NA|TRBV18|14|TRBJ1-1
TGTGCCAGCTGTATGGGGGGAAAGAACACTGAAGCTTTCTTT
CASCMGGKNTEAFF
>NA|TRBD2|TRBV7-8|16|TRBJ2-1
TGTGCCAGCAGCTTAACTAGCGGGAGGGCCTACAATGAGCAGTTCTTC
CASSLTSGRAYNEQFF
>NA|TRBD2|TRBV7-2|19|TRBJ2-1
TGTGCCAGCAGCTCGGGACTAGCGGGAGGCGTGGTCATTTACAATGAGCAGTTCTTC
CASSSGLAGGVVIYNEQFF
>NA|NA|TRBV19|15|TRBJ1-2
TGTGCCAGTAGGACAAGAGGGGGAGCTAACTATGGCTACACCTTC
CASRTRGGANYGYTF
>NA|NA|TRBV7-2|14|TRBJ1-1
TGTGCCAGCAGCTTAAGACAGAAGAACACTGAAGCTTTCTTT
CASSLRQKNTEAFF
>NA|NA|TRBV6-1|15|TRBJ2-2
TGTGCCAGCAGTGAGGCGTTAGGGGGCACCGGGGAGCTGTTTTTT
CASSEALGGTGELFF
>NA|TRBD2|TRBV6-5|15|TRBJ2-7
TGTGCCAGCAGCCTAACCGGGACTAGCGGCTACGAGCAGTACTTC
CASSLTGTSGYEQYF
>NA|TRBD1|TRBV18|16|TRBJ1-4
TGTGCCAGCTCACCGATGTTATCGACAGGGGGGACGAAACTGTTTTTT
CASSPMLSTGGTKLFF
>NA|NA|TRBV5-1|15|TRBJ2-5
TGCGCCAGCAGCTTGGCCCAGATGTACCAAGAGACCCAGTACTTC
CASSLAQMYQETQYF
>NA|NA|TRBV6-5|13|TRBJ2-2
TGTGCCAGCAGCTCCCAGGGTGTCGGGGAGCTGTTTTTT
CASSSQGVGELFF
>NA|NA|TRBV28|15|TRBJ2-7
TGTGCCAGCAGTCTAACAGGGCCGCCAAAATACGAGCAGTACTTC
CASSLTGPPKYEQYF
>NA|NA|TRBV5-1|14|TRBJ2-3
TGCGCCAGCATGACGGGGGCGTCGTCAGATACGCAGTATTTT
CASMTGASSDTQYF
>NA|NA|TRBV30|15|TRBJ2-6
TGTGCCTGGAGAAGGTACAACTCTGGGGCCAACGTCCTGACTTTC
CAWRRYNSGANVLTF
>NA|TRBD1|TRBV6-1|15|TRBJ2-7
TGTGCCAGCAGTTTTCCCGGGACAGGGGACTACGAGCAGTACTTC
CASSFPGTGDYEQYF
>NA|NA|TRBV30|15|TRBJ2-1
TGTGCCTGGAGTCCCGGAGGACTCTCCGGGAATGAGCAGTTCTTC
CAWSPGGLSGNEQFF
>NA|TRBD1|TRBV14|16|TRBJ2-2
TGTGCCAGCAGCCAAAAGAGACAGGGGGGCACCGGGGAGCTGTTTTTT
CASSQKRQGGTGELFF